There are a few counts of the clone carrying this T cell receptor (beta chain). Its specificity is not known. The data belong to a study of OX40 agonist ivuxolimab in advanced cancers. Overall study context: Enrollees could have had prior anti-PD-1, anti-PD-L1 or anti-CTLA-4 therapy, which 30% to 50% had received. Study findings and constraints: Nonresponders included some who also had low normalized T-cell clonal expansion. Compared with others, partial responders at 0.1-3.0 mg/kg displayed clonal expansion among the lowest. CD4+ and CD8+ blood T cells expanded clonally by week 6 at 0.1 to 3.0 mg/kg.

The method was immunoSEQ multiplex PCR; TCRdb's version includes in-frame clones alone and lacks a portion of them. This sample has over 100,000 clones, with over 85% found just once. The CDR3 loop spans 13 amino acids. Germline V CDR1 and CDR2: MNHEY, SMNVEV (reference sequence). Trimming left V 6 bases short and J 9 bases short, with 15 bases between. This TCR came from an adult with an advanced solid tumor such as melanoma, head and neck, liver or kidney cancer. The chain links TRBV27 to TRBJ1-5, with D possibly matching TRBD1 (6 bases). Specimen: CD4+ or CD8+ T cells sorted from blood, collected in a trial of the OX40 agonist ivuxolimab. CDR3 coding DNA: TGTGCCAGCAGCCCCAGGAGAGGGGGGCCCCAGCATTTT. Translation gives CASSPRRGGPQHF.